One sample yielded the 6 T cell receptor beta chains listed below, sequenced in a study of blood T cell repertoires in COVID-19. Data came from immunoSEQ multiplex PCR; TCRdb stores just in-frame clones and leaves some out. The sample yields 200,000 to 250,000 clones, 80% to 90% seen once. The specimen sequenced was peripheral blood. The receptors shown here come from a man aged 25-45 years who had recovered from COVID-19.

The J gene is TRBJ1-4, the V gene TRBV3-1 (or the pseudogene TRBV3-2); D remains ambiguous. Germline V gene lookup returns CDR1 LGHDT and CDR2 YNNKEL (reference sequence). CDR3 size: 14 residues. Trimming shortened V by 1 base and J by 7 bases, and 10 bases separated the two germline ends. The CDR3 is CASSQGDRVEKLFF. The DNA of the CDR3 is TGTGCCAGCAGCCAAGGAGATCGGGTTGAAAAACTGTTTTTT.

This clone was detected a few times. The J gene is TRBJ2-5, the V gene TRBV6-5; D might be TRBD2 (5 bases). Looked up from germline, CDR1 is MNHEY and CDR2 is SVGAGI. CDR3 length equals 16 residues. Trimming cost V 0 bases and J 2 bases, with 13 bases left between them. CDR3 amino acids: CASSYSRWTEQETQYF. DNA for the CDR3: TGTGCCAGCAGTTACTCGAGGTGGACTGAGCAAGAGACCCAGTACTTC.

The V call is TRBV7-6, the J call TRBJ1-2, with TRBD1 as a possible D gene (5 bases). This CDR3 contains 15 residues. The germline V gene has CDR1 SGHVS and CDR2 FNYEAQ. Trimming removed 1 base from V and 2 bases from J, with 11 bases in between. DNA of the CDR3: TGTGCCAGCAGCTTAGGAGACAGTTCCAACTATGGCTACACCTTC. Protein: CASSLGDSSNYGYTF.

V gene TRBV6-5 combines with J gene TRBJ2-7; TRBD2 is a possible D gene (5 bases). CDR1 is MNHEY and CDR2 is SVGAGI in the germline V gene. This CDR3 has 14 amino acids. Trimming removed 0 bases at V and 1 base at J, with 7 bases between. CDR3 sequence (DNA): TGTGCCAGCAGTTACTCGGAGCGGTCCTACGAGCAGTACTTC. Its translation is CASSYSERSYEQYF.

V usage is TRBV29-1 and J usage is TRBJ2-7; 10 positions match TRBD1. The germline V gene encodes CDR1 SQVTM and CDR2 ANQGSEA. J was trimmed by 0 bases and V by 7 bases; bases with no gene match: 12. CDR3 length equals 16 residues. The CDR3: CSAMDPTGGRSYEQYF. CDR3 bases: TGCAGCGCCATGGACCCGACAGGGGGCCGCTCCTACGAGCAGTACTTC.

The rearrangement uses TRBV27 and TRBJ2-7; no reliable D call. The CDR3 extends over 15 amino acids. CDR1 and CDR2 (germline): MNHEY, SMNVEV (reference sequence). Trimming pared 2 bases from V and 3 bases from J, leaving 14 bases between. CDR3 protein: CASSLMTSRHYEQYF. DNA for the CDR3: TGTGCCAGCAGTTTAATGACCAGCAGACACTACGAGCAGTACTTC.